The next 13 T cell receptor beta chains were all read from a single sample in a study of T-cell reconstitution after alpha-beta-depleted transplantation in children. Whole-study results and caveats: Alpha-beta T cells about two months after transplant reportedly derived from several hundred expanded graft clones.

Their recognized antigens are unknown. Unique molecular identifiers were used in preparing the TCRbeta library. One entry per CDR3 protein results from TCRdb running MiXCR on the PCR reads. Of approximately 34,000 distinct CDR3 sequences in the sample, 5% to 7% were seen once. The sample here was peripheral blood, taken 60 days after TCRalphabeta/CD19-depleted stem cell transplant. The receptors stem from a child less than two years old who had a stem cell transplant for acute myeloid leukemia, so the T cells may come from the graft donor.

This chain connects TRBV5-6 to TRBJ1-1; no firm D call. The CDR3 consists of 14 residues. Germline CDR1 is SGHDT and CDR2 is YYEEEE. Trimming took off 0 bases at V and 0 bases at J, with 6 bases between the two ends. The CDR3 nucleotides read TGTGCCAGCAGCTTGGACACTTTGAACACTGAAGCTTTCTTT. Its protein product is CASSLDTLNTEAFF.

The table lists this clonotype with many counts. CDR3 loop: CSAGTSGRGLHNEQFF. CDR3 nucleotides: TGCAGTGCCGGGACTAGCGGGAGAGGGCTACACAATGAGCAGTTCTTC. The J gene is TRBJ2-1, the V gene TRBV20-1; TRBD2 matches 14 bases. The CDR3 runs 16 residues. After removal of 6 bases from V and 5 bases from J, the junction contained 9 bases not matched to a gene. CDR1 is DFQATT and CDR2 is SNEGSKA in the germline V gene (reference sequence).

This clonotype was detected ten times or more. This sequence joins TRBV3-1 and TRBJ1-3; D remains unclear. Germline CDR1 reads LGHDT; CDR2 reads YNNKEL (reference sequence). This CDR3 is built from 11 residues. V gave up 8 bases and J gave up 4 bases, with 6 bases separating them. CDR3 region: CASRGGNTIYF. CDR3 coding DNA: TGTGCCAGCCGAGGGGGAAACACCATATATTTT.

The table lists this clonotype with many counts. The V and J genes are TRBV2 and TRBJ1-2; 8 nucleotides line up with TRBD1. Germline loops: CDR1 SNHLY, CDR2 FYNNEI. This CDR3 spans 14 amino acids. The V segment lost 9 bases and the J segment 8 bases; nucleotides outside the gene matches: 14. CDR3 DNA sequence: TGTGCCAGAATTTCGGACAGGGTTAGTAGAGGCTACACCTTC. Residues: CARISDRVSRGYTF.

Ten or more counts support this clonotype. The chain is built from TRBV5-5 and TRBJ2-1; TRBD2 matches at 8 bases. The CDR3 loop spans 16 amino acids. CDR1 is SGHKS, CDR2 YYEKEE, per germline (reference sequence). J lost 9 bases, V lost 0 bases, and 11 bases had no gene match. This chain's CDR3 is CASSLGLARIPLEQFF. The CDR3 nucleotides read TGTGCCAGCAGCTTGGGACTAGCGCGCATTCCGCTTGAGCAGTTCTTC.

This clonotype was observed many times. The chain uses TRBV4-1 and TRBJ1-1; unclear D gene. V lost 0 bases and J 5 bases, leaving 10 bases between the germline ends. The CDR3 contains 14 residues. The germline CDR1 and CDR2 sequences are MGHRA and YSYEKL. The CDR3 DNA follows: TGCGCCAGCAGCCAAGAGTCGGGGAGAACTGAAGCTTTCTTT. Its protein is CASSQESGRTEAFF.

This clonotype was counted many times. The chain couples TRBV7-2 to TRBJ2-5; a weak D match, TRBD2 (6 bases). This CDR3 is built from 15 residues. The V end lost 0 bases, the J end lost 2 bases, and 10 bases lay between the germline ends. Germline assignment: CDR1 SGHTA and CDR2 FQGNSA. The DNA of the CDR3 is TGTGCCAGCAGCTTAGCCGTGGGGGGACAAGAGACCCAGTACTTC. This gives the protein CASSLAVGGQETQYF. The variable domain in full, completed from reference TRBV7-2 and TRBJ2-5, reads GAGVSQSPSNKVTEKGKDVELRCDPISGHTALYWYRQSLGQGLEFLIYFQGNSAPDKSGLPSDRFSAERTGGSVSTLTIQRTQQEDSAVYLCASSLAVGGQETQYFGPGTRLLVL.

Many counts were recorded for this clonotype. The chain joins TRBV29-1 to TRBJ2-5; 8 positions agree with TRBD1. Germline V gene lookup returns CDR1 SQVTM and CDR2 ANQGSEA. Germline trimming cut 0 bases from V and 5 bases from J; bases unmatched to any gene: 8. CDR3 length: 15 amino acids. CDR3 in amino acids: CSVEDRGLKVETQYF. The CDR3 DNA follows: TGCAGCGTTGAAGACAGGGGGCTGAAGGTGGAGACCCAGTACTTC.

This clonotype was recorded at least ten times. The CDR3 DNA reads TGTGCCAGCCAAAGGGGGTATAGCGGGGGGGCGGCAAATGAGCAGTTCTTC. Translating gives CASQRGYSGGAANEQFF. V is TRBV27 and J is TRBJ2-1; 11 bases line up with TRBD2. Germline V gene sequence: CDR1 MNHEY, CDR2 SMNVEV (reference sequence). The CDR3 is 17 amino acids. Trimming at V came to 8 bases and at J to 7 bases, leaving 16 bases not matched to a gene.

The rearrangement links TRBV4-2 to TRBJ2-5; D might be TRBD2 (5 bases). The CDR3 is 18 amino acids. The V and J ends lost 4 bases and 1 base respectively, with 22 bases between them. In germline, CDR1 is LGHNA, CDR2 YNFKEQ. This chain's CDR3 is CASSRARHLTAGQETQYF. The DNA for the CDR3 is TGTGCCAGCAGCCGGGCGCGGCACCTGACGGCGGGCCAAGAGACCCAGTACTTC.

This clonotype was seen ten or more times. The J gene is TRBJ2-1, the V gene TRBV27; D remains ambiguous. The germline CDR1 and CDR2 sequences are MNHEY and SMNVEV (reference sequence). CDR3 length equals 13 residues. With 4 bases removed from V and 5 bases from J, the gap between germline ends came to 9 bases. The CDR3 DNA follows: TGTGCCAGCAGTTCCGGCGCTCACAATGAGCAGTTCTTC. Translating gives CASSSGAHNEQFF.

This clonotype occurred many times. CDR3 amino acids: CASSAYDYEQYF. The DNA for the CDR3 is TGTGCCAGCAGCGCGTACGACTACGAGCAGTACTTC. The genes are TRBV6-5 and TRBJ2-7; D is uncertain. Per the germline V gene, CDR1 is MNHEY and CDR2 is SVGAGI. V lost 6 bases and J lost 3, with 9 bases in between. The CDR3 loop spans 12 amino acids.

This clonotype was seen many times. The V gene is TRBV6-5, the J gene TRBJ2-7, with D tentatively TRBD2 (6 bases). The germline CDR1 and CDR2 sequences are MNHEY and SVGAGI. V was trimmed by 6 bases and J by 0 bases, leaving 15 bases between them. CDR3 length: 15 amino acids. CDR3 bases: TGTGCCAGCAGGGGGGGATGGACGGACTCCTACGAGCAGTACTTC. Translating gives CASRGGWTDSYEQYF.